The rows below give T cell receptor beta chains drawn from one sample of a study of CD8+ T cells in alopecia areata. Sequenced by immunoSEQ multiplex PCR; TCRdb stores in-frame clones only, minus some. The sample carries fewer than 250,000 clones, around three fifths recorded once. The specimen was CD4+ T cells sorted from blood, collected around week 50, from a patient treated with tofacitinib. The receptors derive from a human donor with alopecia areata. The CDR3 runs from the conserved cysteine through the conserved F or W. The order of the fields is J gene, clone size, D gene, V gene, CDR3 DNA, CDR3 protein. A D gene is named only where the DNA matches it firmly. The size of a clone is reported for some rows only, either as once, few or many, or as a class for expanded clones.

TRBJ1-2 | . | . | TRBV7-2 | TGTGCCAGCAGCCGCATGCTCGGAGCTAACTATGGCTACACCTTC | CASSRMLGANYGYTF
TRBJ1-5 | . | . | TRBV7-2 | TGTGCCAGCAGCTTAGAGGGGAGCGGTAGTCAGCCCCAGCATTTT | CASSLEGSGSQPQHF
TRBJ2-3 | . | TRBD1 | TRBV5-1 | TGCGCCAGCAGCCCTGGACAGGGCACAGATACGCAGTATTTT | CASSPGQGTDTQYF
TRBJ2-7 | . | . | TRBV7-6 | TGTGCCAGCAGCTTAGCGGAGGGAGCCTCCTACGAGCAGTACTTC | CASSLAEGASYEQYF
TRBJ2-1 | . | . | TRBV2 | TGTGCCAGCAGTGCTGAATCATACAATGAGCAGTTCTTC | CASSAESYNEQFF
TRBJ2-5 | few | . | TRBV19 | TGTGCCAGTAGCGGGGTAGAGACCCAGTACTTC | CASSGVETQYF
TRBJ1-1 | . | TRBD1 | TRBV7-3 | TGTGCCAGCAGCCTGACAGGGGCCATGAACACTGAAGCTTTCTTT | CASSLTGAMNTEAFF
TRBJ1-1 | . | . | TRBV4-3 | TGCGCCAGCAGCCAAGAAGCGGCCGAGAACACTGAAGCTTTCTTT | CASSQEAAENTEAFF
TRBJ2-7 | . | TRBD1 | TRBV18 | TGTGCCAGCTCACCACCTGTGGGACAGGGGACCTACGAGCAGTACTTC | CASSPPVGQGTYEQYF
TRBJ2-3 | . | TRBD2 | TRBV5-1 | TGCGCCAGCAGCTCGGGACTAGGGGGAACAGATACGCAGTATTTT | CASSSGLGGTDTQYF
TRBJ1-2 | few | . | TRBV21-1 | TGTGCCAGCAGCCGCTTGACGGACGGCTATGGCTACACCTTC | CASSRLTDGYGYTF
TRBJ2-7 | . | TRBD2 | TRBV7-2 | TGTGCCAGCGGGAGGGAGGTAACCTACGAGCAGTACTTC | CASGREVTYEQYF
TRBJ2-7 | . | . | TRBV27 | TGTGCCAGCAGTTCCCCTCCGACCTACGAGCAGTACTTC | CASSSPPTYEQYF
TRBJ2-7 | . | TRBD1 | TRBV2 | TGTGCCAGCAGTGTGGAAGGGACAGGCCGGTTC | CASSVEGTGRF
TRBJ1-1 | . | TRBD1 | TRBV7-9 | TGTGCCAGCAGCTCCCTGGGGGACAGCCTGATGAACACTGAAGCTTTCTTT | CASSSLGDSLMNTEAFF
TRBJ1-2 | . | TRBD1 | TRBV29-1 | TGCAGCGTTGAAGGACAGGGGAACTATGGCTACACCTTC | CSVEGQGNYGYTF
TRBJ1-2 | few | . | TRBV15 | TGTGCCACCAGCAGAGAGGGGTTCGGGAACTATGGCTACACCTTC | CATSREGFGNYGYTF
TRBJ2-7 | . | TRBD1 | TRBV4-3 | TGCGCCAGCAGCCAAGATTTAACAGGGGGCAATTGGTACTTC | CASSQDLTGGNWYF
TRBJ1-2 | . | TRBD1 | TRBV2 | TGTGCCAGCGCCTTGGGACAGGCACCTAACTATGGCTACACCTTC | CASALGQAPNYGYTF
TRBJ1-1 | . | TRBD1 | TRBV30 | TGTGCCGGGGACAGTCGCATGAACACTGAAGCTTTCTTT | CAGDSRMNTEAFF
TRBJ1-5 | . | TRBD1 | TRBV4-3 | TGCGCCAGCAGCCCCGGACAGGCAAATCAGCCCCAGCATTTT | CASSPGQANQPQHF
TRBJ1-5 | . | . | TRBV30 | TGTGCCTGGAGGGACAGTGGAGGAGGTAGCAATCAGCCCCAGCATTTT | CAWRDSGGGSNQPQHF
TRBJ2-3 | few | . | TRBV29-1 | TGCAGCGTCCGCCGGACCGTCTCAGATACGCAGTATTTT | CSVRRTVSDTQYF
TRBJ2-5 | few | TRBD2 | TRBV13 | TGTGCCAGCAGCTTCGGGACTAGCGCCGGGGAGACCCAGTACTTC | CASSFGTSAGETQYF
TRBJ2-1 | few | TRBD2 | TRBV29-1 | TGCAGCGTCGAGCGGGGGTACAATGAGCAGTTCTTC | CSVERGYNEQFF
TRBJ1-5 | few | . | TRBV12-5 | TGTGCTAGTGGTCAGGACAGAGGCAATCAGCCCCAGCATTTT | CASGQDRGNQPQHF
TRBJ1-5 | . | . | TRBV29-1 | TGCAGCGCGCTTGACAGCCGTTCGAATCAGCCCCAGCATTTT | CSALDSRSNQPQHF
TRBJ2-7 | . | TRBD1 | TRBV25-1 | TGTGCCAGCAGTCTGACAGGGTCCTACGAGCAGTACTTC | CASSLTGSYEQYF
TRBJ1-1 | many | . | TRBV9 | TGTGCCAGCAGCGTAGAGGGGATGGGGGCGCTTGAAGCTTTCTTT | CASSVEGMGALEAFF
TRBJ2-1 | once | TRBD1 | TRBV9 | TGTGCCAGCAGCTCACAGGGGGATGAACCCCAGTTCTTC | CASSSQGDEPQFF
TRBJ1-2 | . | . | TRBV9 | TGTGCCAGCAGCGTAGGTGGCAGCCCCAACTATGGCTACACCTTC | CASSVGGSPNYGYTF
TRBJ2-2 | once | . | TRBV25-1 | TGTGCCAGCAGTGCTCCGGGGGGCTACACCGGGGAGCTGTTTTTT | CASSAPGGYTGELFF
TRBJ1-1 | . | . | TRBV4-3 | TGCGCCAGCAGGCAAAATATGAACACTGAAGCTTTCTTT | CASRQNMNTEAFF
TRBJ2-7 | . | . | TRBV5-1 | TGCGCCAGCAGCCCCGGACGGGCCTCCTACGAGCAGTACTTC | CASSPGRASYEQYF
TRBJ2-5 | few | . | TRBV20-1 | TGCAGTGCTAGACAGCAAGAGACCCAGTACTTC | CSARQQETQYF
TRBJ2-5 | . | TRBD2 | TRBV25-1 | TGTGCCAGCAGTGCCCCCGGGACTAGCGGGCAAGAGACCCAGTACTTC | CASSAPGTSGQETQYF
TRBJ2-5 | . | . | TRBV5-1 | TGCGCCAGCAGCTTGGATACGGGGGAAGAGACCCAGTACTTC | CASSLDTGEETQYF
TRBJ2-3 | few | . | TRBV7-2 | TGTGCCAGCAGCTCACTCGTTAATACGCAGTATTTT | CASSSLVNTQYF
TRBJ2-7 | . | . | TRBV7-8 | TGTGCCAGCAGCTTAGGAACAGGAACATACTTC | CASSLGTGTYF